These 19 T cell receptor beta chains came from one sample sequenced in a study of low-dose radiotherapy and immunotherapy resistance in tumors. TRAV- and TRBV-specific primers were used for first-strand cDNA, which covered alpha and beta chains. The PCR that amplified TCRs ran for 20 to 25 cycles, relying on a constant-region primer and a V-primer adapter. TCRdb re-called the reads through MiXCR, storing one row per CDR3 protein. The sample has about 39,000 distinct CDR3 sequences, roughly 31% seen once. Time point specified: before trial treatment. Sample: PBMCs, taken before treatment. These receptor sequences come from a male donor with gallbladder cancer.

This clonotype was seen ten or more times. The V call is TRBV14, the J call TRBJ2-7; D ambiguous. The CDR3 has 14 amino acids. Between the trimmed V and J ends, which lost 0 bases and 3 bases, there was a span of 9 bases. Germline lookup yields CDR1 SGHDN and CDR2 FVKESK. The CDR3 DNA reads as TGTGCCAGCAGCCAAGAATCGGGCCTCTACGAGCAGTACTTC. This codes for CASSQESGLYEQYF.

The gene calls are TRBV7-2 and TRBJ1-1; no reliable D call. Trimming removed 3 bases from V and 0 bases from J, with 11 bases in between. The CDR3 is 15 amino acids. From germline, CDR1 is SGHTA and CDR2 FQGNSA. CDR3 in amino acids: CASSFLSQVNTEAFF. The CDR3 nucleotides read TGTGCCAGCAGCTTCCTTTCCCAGGTGAACACTGAAGCTTTCTTT. Complete variable domain (other parts from reference TRBV7-2 and TRBJ1-1): GAGVSQSPSNKVTEKGKDVELRCDPISGHTALYWYRQSLGQGLEFLIYFQGNSAPDKSGLPSDRFSAERTGGSVSTLTIQRTQQEDSAVYLCASSFLSQVNTEAFFGQGTRLTVV.

This clonotype was detected ten times or more. The CDR3, as DNA: TGTGCCAGCAGCCCAGAGCCGGGACAGCGTCACTACGAGCAGTACTTC. Its protein is CASSPEPGQRHYEQYF. The rearrangement links TRBV5-6 to TRBJ2-7, with 7 positions matching TRBD1. This CDR3 contains 16 residues. Losses at the gene ends were 4 bases for V and 3 bases for J; bases not matched to a gene: 13. Germline V gene sequence: CDR1 SGHDT, CDR2 YYEEEE.

The chain is built from TRBV19 and TRBJ2-1; possible D gene TRBD2, 5 bases. V lost 7 bases to trimming and J lost 2 bases, with 12 bases between them. This CDR3 comprises 14 residues. Germline CDR1 and CDR2: LNHDA and SQIVND (reference sequence). The CDR3 reads CASKASGAYNEQFF. The CDR3 region has the DNA TGTGCCAGTAAAGCCAGCGGAGCCTACAATGAGCAGTTCTTC.

This clonotype was picked up many times. This chain links TRBV12-3 or TRBV12-4 with TRBJ2-1; the D gene is possibly TRBD2 (6 bases). CDR3 length equals 13 residues. V lost 6 bases and J 3 bases, leaving 9 bases between the germline ends. DNA of the CDR3: TGTGCCAGCAGGAGTAGCGGCTACAATGAGCAGTTCTTC. The encoded protein is CASRSSGYNEQFF.

Judged by abundance, this clonotype is medium-sized (0.01 to 0.1%). The chain has TRBV6-1 and TRBJ1-4; D not resolved. The CDR3 contains 12 residues. The V gene lost 2 bases and the J gene lost 10 bases, with 8 bases spanning the gap. Germline loops: CDR1 MNHNS, CDR2 SASEGT. This CDR3 reads CASSELVGKLFF. The CDR3 nucleotides read TGTGCCAGCAGTGAACTGGTGGGAAAACTGTTTTTT.

This clonotype was observed many times. This sequence joins TRBV7-2 and TRBJ2-7; D assignment may be TRBD1 or TRBD2 (5 bases each). CDR3 size: 12 residues. V was cut by 5 bases and J by 6 bases, with 11 bases left in between. From germline, CDR1 is SGHTA and CDR2 FQGNSA. This chain's CDR3 is CASSGTGAEQYF. CDR3 nucleotides: TGTGCCAGCAGCGGGACCGGGGCCGAGCAGTACTTC.

This clonotype was seen a few times. The V call is TRBV6-2 or TRBV6-3, the J call TRBJ2-6; D not certain. Germline lookup yields CDR1 MNHEY and CDR2 SVGEGT. Trimming left V 2 bases short and J 2 bases short, with 13 bases between. The CDR3 runs 17 residues. The DNA of the CDR3 is TGTGCCAGCAGTTACCTGGGCGGAGAGACTGGGGCCAACGTCCTGACTTTC. Protein product: CASSYLGGETGANVLTF.

This clonotype was seen many times. The rearrangement uses TRBV4-2 and TRBJ1-1; D is perhaps TRBD1 (5 bases). CDR3 length equals 15 residues. V was clipped by 4 bases and J by 1 base, with 13 bases between them. Per germline, CDR1 LGHNA and CDR2 YNFKEQ. CDR3 bases: TGTGCCAGCAGCCTCGAGGACATCTCGAACACTGAAGCTTTCTTT. Translation gives CASSLEDISNTEAFF.

V and J are TRBV28 and TRBJ1-3, with D unresolved. Germline-derived CDR1 and CDR2 are MDHEN and SYDVKM. V dropped 9 bases and J dropped 2 bases, with 14 bases sitting between them. The CDR3 has 14 amino acids. CDR3: CASGLSRAGNTIYF. CDR3 in DNA: TGTGCCAGTGGGCTTTCGAGGGCTGGAAACACCATATATTTT.

The chain has TRBV5-1 and TRBJ1-2; no clear D gene. This CDR3 has 15 amino acids. Germline-derived CDR1 and CDR2 are SGHRS and YFSETQ. Trimming removed 4 bases from V and 5 bases from J, with 18 bases in between. The CDR3 DNA reads as TGCGCCAGCAGCGCGGTCCCAGCTGGCAATTATGGCTACACCTTC. Amino acids: CASSAVPAGNYGYTF. The whole variable domain, remainder taken from reference TRBV5-1 and TRBJ1-2, is KAGVTQTPRYLIKTRGQQVTLSCSPISGHRSVSWYQQTPGQGLQFLFEYFSETQRNKGNFPGRFSGRQFSNSRSEMNVSTLELGDSALYLCASSAVPAGNYGYTFGSGTRLTVV.

This clonotype was found many times. The V call is TRBV29-1, the J call TRBJ2-1, with D hard to call. Germline V lookup: CDR1 SQVTM, CDR2 ANQGSEA. V gave up 4 bases and J gave up 5 bases, with 12 bases separating them. CDR3 length: 13 residues. CDR3: CSVASSRNNEQFF. For the CDR3, the DNA is TGCAGCGTTGCAAGTAGCAGAAACAATGAGCAGTTCTTC.

V and J are TRBV5-4 and TRBJ2-7, with TRBD2 identical over 14 bases. The CDR3 has 16 amino acids. CDR1 is SGHNT, CDR2 YYREEE, per germline (reference sequence). After removal of 4 bases from V and 0 bases from J, the junction contained 3 bases not matched to a gene. The CDR3 reads CASSEGLAGASYEQYF. The CDR3 DNA is TGTGCCAGCAGCGAGGGACTAGCGGGGGCCTCCTACGAGCAGTACTTC.

This clonotype was observed at least ten times. V and J are TRBV6-6 and TRBJ2-1; D possibly corresponds to TRBD2 (5 bases). V lost 2 bases, J lost 0 bases, and 8 bases lay in between. This CDR3 is 15 amino acids long. Looked up from germline, CDR1 is MNHNY and CDR2 is SVGAGI (reference sequence). CDR3 amino acids: CASSYELASYNEQFF. The DNA for the CDR3 is TGTGCCAGCAGTTACGAGCTAGCCTCCTACAATGAGCAGTTCTTC.

This rearrangement joins TRBV9 to TRBJ2-2; D gene uncertain. V gave up 0 bases and J gave up 1 base, with 4 bases separating them. CDR1 and CDR2 (germline): SGDLS, YYNGEE. The CDR3 contains 14 residues. The CDR3 here is CASSVEGNTGELFF. The CDR3 DNA reads as TGTGCCAGCAGCGTAGAGGGGAACACCGGGGAGCTGTTTTTT.

This chain links TRBV28 with TRBJ2-7; D ambiguous. This CDR3 is built from 16 residues. Germline V gene sequence: CDR1 MDHEN, CDR2 SYDVKM. V lost 4 bases to trimming and J lost 0 bases, with 16 bases between them. The CDR3 protein is CASSSQDGASSYEQYF. The CDR3 DNA is TGTGCCAGCAGTTCCCAGGACGGAGCGAGCTCCTACGAGCAGTACTTC. Full variable domain (rest looked up from reference TRBV28 and TRBJ2-7): DVKVTQSSRYLVKRTGEKVFLECVQDMDHENMFWYRQDPGLGLRLIYFSYDVKMKEKGDIPEGYSVSREKKERFSLILESASTNQTSMYLCASSSQDGASSYEQYFGPGTRLTVT.

This clonotype was found many times. The chain has TRBV10-1 and TRBJ2-2; possibly TRBD2 for D (5 bases). The CDR3 is 14 residues long. Deletions cut 4 bases from V and 5 bases from J, with 11 bases between. Germline V gene data show CDR1 as WNHNN and CDR2 as SYGVQD (reference sequence). CDR3 amino acids: CASSGEYSTGELFF. CDR3 bases: TGCGCCAGCAGTGGGGAGTATAGTACCGGGGAGCTGTTTTTT.

In its sample, this clonotype was seen many times. This chain connects TRBV30 to TRBJ1-4; D gene ambiguous. The CDR3 loop spans 12 amino acids. Germline CDR1 is GTSNPN and CDR2 is SVGIG (reference sequence). Trimming pared 4 bases from V and 3 bases from J, leaving 6 bases between. The CDR3 DNA reads TGTGCCTGGACGGACCCTAATGAAAAACTGTTTTTT. Its protein is CAWTDPNEKLFF. The whole variable domain, filled in from reference TRBV30 and TRBJ1-4, reads SQTIHQWPATLVQPVGSPLSLECTVEGTSNPNLYWYRQAAGRGLQLLFYSVGIGQISSEVPQNLSASRPQDRQFILSSKKLLLSDSGFYLCAWTDPNEKLFFGSGTQLSVL.

This clonotype was recorded a few times. This could be a read error, since a much larger clone is one nucleotide away. The chain uses TRBV7-9 and TRBJ2-2; 7 bases are a match to TRBD1. Germline-derived CDR1 and CDR2 are SEHNR and FQNEAQ (reference sequence). CDR3 length equals 15 residues. In DNA form, the CDR3 reads TGTGCCAGCAACTTAGGACAGGCGAACACCGGGGAGCTGTTTTTT. Its protein is CASNLGQANTGELFF.